This entry describes one T cell receptor beta chain. Its antigen is unidentified. These data originate in a study of CD8 T cells in ankylosing spondylitis. Study-level results: What appeared characteristic of ankylosing spondylitis blood was a TCR beta motif of several highly homologous variants. Significantly higher representation of disease-linked clones was reported for matched ankylosing spondylitis synovial fluid. CD8+ by phenotype, disease-linked clones were relatively rare in peripheral blood. Some motif variants were previously reported in reactive arthritis synovial fluid and blood.

CDR3 length: 13 amino acids. Per the germline V gene, CDR1 is DFQATT and CDR2 is SNEGSKA (reference sequence). V was pared by 3 bases and J by 4 bases, with 13 bases between. Quantitative 5'-RACE was performed with molecular barcodes, and it yielded the TCR beta libraries. Each CDR3 protein gets one entry after TCRdb re-called the 5' RACE reads with MiXCR. This sample has fewer than 400,000 distinct CDR3 sequences; around 20% occur once, and the top ten carry less than 20%. Sequenced: blood, either unsorted or a sorted T cell fraction (not recorded which). This TCR was recovered from a male donor with ankylosing spondylitis. This rearrangement joins TRBV20-1 to TRBJ2-7; TRBD1 is a possible D gene (6 bases). The chain's CDR3 is CSASGDTAYEQYF. CDR3 bases: TGCAGTGCTAGTGGGGACACGGCTTACGAGCAGTACTTC.